This T cell receptor (beta chain) is drawn from a study of a mutant IDH1 vaccine in newly diagnosed glioma. Points on this clone: Its target is not known.

The germline CDR1 and CDR2 sequences are SEHNR and FQNEAQ (reference sequence). J was trimmed by 7 bases and V by 3 bases; bases with no gene match: 10. The CDR3 length is 15 residues. The method was immunoSEQ multiplex PCR; TCRdb's version includes in-frame clones alone and lacks a portion of them. The table lists some 59,000 clones, over 75% of them singletons. As for time point: week 11, during vaccination. Each dose delivered 300 ug of mutant IDH1 20-mer peptide subcutaneously with imiquimod. The clonotype was recovered from a man aged 40-49 years with glioma. The rearrangement uses TRBV7-9 and TRBJ1-1, with TRBD1 matching 8 bases. The sample in question was PBMCs, obtained from a glioma patient whose treatment included an IDH1 peptide vaccine. The CDR3 region is CASSFPTGDLNEAFF. CDR3 in DNA: TGTGCCAGCAGCTTCCCGACAGGGGATTTGAATGAAGCTTTCTTT.